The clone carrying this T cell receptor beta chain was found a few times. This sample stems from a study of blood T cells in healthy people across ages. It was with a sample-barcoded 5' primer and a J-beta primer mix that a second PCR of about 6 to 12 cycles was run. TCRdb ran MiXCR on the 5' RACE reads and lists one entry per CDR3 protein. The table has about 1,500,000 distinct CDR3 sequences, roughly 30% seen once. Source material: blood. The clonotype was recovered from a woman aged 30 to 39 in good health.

Here the CDR3 DNA reads TGTGCCAGCAGTGGACAGGGTGTGAGGAACACTGAAGCTTTCTTT. Protein sequence: CASSGQGVRNTEAFF. This chain connects TRBV2 to TRBJ1-1; 7 nucleotides match TRBD1. This CDR3 comprises 15 residues. Germline CDR1 reads SNHLY; CDR2 reads FYNNEI. The V segment lost 4 bases and the J segment 1 base; nucleotides outside the gene matches: 6.